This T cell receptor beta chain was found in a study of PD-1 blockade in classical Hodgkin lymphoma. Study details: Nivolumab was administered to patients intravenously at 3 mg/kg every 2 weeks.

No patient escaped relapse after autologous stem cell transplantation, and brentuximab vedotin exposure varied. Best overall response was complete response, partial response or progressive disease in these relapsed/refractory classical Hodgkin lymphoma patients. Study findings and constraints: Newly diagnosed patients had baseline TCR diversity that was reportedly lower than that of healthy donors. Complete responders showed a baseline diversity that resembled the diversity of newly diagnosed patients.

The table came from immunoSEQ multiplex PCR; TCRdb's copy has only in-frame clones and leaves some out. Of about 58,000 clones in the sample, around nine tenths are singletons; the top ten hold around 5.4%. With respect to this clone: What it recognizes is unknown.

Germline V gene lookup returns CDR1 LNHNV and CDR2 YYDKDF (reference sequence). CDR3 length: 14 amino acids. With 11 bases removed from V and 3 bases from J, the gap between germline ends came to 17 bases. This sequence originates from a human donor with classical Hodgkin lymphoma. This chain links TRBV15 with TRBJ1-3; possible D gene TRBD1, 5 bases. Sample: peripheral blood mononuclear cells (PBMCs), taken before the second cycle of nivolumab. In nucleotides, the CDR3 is TGTGCCGCCCAGGGTCGTGGGATTGGAAACACCATATATTTT. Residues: CAAQGRGIGNTIYF.